This TCR beta chain appears in the sequencing data of a study of T cell changes during pregnancy in multiple sclerosis. There are a few counts of this clone. CDR3 length equals 15 residues. From germline, CDR1 is SGHTA and CDR2 FQGNSA. V was shortened by 5 bases and J by 4 bases, with 12 bases between the two germline ends. Profiled with immunoSEQ multiplex PCR; TCRdb holds only in-frame clones, not every one. The sample lists 35,000 to 45,000 clones, approximately 92% occurring once. This sample comprised peripheral blood, obtained before pregnancy. The V gene is TRBV7-2, the J gene TRBJ1-6; the D gene is possibly TRBD1 (6 bases). This TCR derives from a female donor with multiple sclerosis, enrolled in a pregnancy study. This CDR3 reads CASSAQGFYNSPLHF. CDR3 in DNA: TGTGCCAGCAGCGCACAGGGATTTTATAATTCACCCCTCCACTTT.